These 23 T cell receptor beta chains came from one sample sequenced in a study of identical twins. Using its own MiXCR run on the 5' RACE reads, TCRdb lists one record per CDR3 protein. Of roughly 720,000 distinct CDR3 sequences detected, roughly 18% appear once; the ten largest clones hold around 13%. The sample was also reused in another study, on T cells expressing NK-cell markers.

The sequenced sample consisted of PBMCs. The source is a woman under 30 in good health.

The rearrangement joins TRBV5-1 to TRBJ2-1; tentative D call: TRBD2 (7 bases). Germline V gene data show CDR1 as SGHRS and CDR2 as YFSETQ. The CDR3 is 14 amino acids. Trimming shortened V by 0 bases and J by 7 bases, and 11 bases separated the two germline ends. The CDR3 coding sequence is TGCGCCAGCAGCTTGGAGGGGGGGGCGAATGAGCAGTTCTTC. Translation: CASSLEGGANEQFF.

The chain employs TRBV12-3 or TRBV12-4 and TRBJ1-1, with 12 bases that match TRBD1. The CDR3 has 18 amino acids. CDR3 sequence (DNA): TGTACCTGCAGTTTAGCTGGGTACGGGACAGGGGGCGGACCTGAAGCTTTCTTT. Translating gives CTCSLAGYGTGGGPEAFF.

V usage is TRBV7-2 and J usage is TRBJ2-5; 8 bases are a match to TRBD1. The CDR3 is 13 amino acids. V trimming: 5 bases; J trimming: 5 bases; junction bases outside the gene matches: 4. CDR1 is SGHTA, CDR2 FQGNSA, per germline. The CDR3 loop reads CASSLHRGETQYF. The DNA of the CDR3 is TGTGCCAGCAGCCTCCACAGGGGGGAGACCCAGTACTTC.

This clonotype turned up a few times. The chain's CDR3 is CASSTDRSYEQYF. The CDR3 DNA is TGTGCCAGCAGTACGGACAGGAGTTACGAGCAGTACTTC. V and J are TRBV12-3 or TRBV12-4 and TRBJ2-7, with 7 positions matching TRBD1. Losses at the gene ends were 5 bases for V and 4 bases for J; bases not matched to a gene: 5. CDR3 size: 13 residues.

The count of this clonotype is one. The V call is TRBV5-5, the J call TRBJ2-7; 7 bases match TRBD1. The germline V gene has CDR1 SGHKS and CDR2 YYEKEE (reference sequence). J was trimmed by 3 bases and V by 2 bases; bases with no gene match: 11. This CDR3 has 16 residues. DNA for the CDR3: TGTGCCAGCAGCTTCAATCCCGGGACAGACCACTACGAGCAGTACTTC. Protein: CASSFNPGTDHYEQYF.

This clonotype was observed at least ten times. This rearrangement joins TRBV6-1 to TRBJ1-5; 9 bases match TRBD1. The CDR3 is 14 residues long. Germline CDR1 reads MNHNS; CDR2 reads SASEGT. The V gene end was trimmed by 5 bases and the J gene end by 9 bases; junction bases not matched to a gene: 8. The CDR3, as DNA: TGTGCCAGCAGTCCGGACAGGGGATTGGTGCCCCAGCATTTT. This sequence encodes CASSPDRGLVPQHF.

The chain has TRBV27 and TRBJ2-1, with 7 bases fitting TRBD1. The length of the CDR3 is 15 residues. Trimming took 3 bases from V and 5 from J; bases not matched to a gene: 7. The V gene's germline CDR1 is MNHEY and CDR2 SMNVEV (reference sequence). CDR3 amino acids: CASSLGQLAHNEQFF. DNA of the CDR3: TGTGCCAGCAGTTTGGGACAGCTAGCCCACAATGAGCAGTTCTTC.

This clonotype was found once. J is TRBJ2-7 and V is TRBV10-3; tentatively, D is TRBD2 (6 bases). The CDR3 length is 13 residues. Germline V gene sequence: CDR1 ENHRY, CDR2 SYGVKD. V was pared by 10 bases and J by 2 bases, with 15 bases between. The CDR3 region is CATGGTSTYEQYF. CDR3 bases: TGTGCCACCGGAGGGACTTCCACCTACGAGCAGTACTTC.

This clonotype was observed a handful of times. The V gene is TRBV7-9, the J gene TRBJ1-1; no clear D. V was pared by 2 bases and J by 1 base, with 11 bases between. CDR3 size: 15 residues. Per germline, CDR1 SEHNR and CDR2 FQNEAQ (reference sequence). The CDR3 DNA reads TGTGCCAGCAGCTTATTCGGGTCAACGAACACTGAAGCTTTCTTT. Protein sequence: CASSLFGSTNTEAFF.

In this sample, this clonotype turned up a few times. The J gene is TRBJ2-3, the V gene TRBV7-8; the match to TRBD2 covers 9 bases. The CDR3 runs 16 residues. V trimming: 5 bases; J trimming: 0 bases; junction bases outside the gene matches: 6. In germline, CDR1 is SGHVS, CDR2 FQNEAQ. CDR3 protein: CASSAGGPWSTDTQYF. The CDR3 DNA is TGTGCCAGCAGCGCGGGGGGGCCATGGAGCACAGATACGCAGTATTTT.

The chain uses TRBV12-3 or TRBV12-4 and TRBJ2-4, with D hard to call. Trimming took off 3 bases at V and 0 bases at J, with 9 bases between the two ends. This CDR3 has 15 residues. Here the CDR3 reads CASSFSRLAKNIQYF. In DNA, the CDR3 is TGTGCCAGCAGTTTTAGCAGACTAGCCAAAAACATTCAGTACTTC.

V gene TRBV7-2 combines with J gene TRBJ2-7; 11 bases match TRBD2. The CDR3 runs to 15 residues. Germline assignment: CDR1 SGHTA and CDR2 FQGNSA. J lost 3 bases, V lost 3 bases, and 4 bases had no gene match. The CDR3 coding sequence is TGTGCCAGCAGCTTGGCTAGCGGGAGGCTCTACGAGCAGTACTTC. Translation: CASSLASGRLYEQYF.

A single count supports this clonotype. The chain links TRBV20-1 to TRBJ2-7; no definite D call. V was clipped by 7 bases and J by 0 bases, with 10 bases between them. Germline CDR1 and CDR2: DFQATT and SNEGSKA (reference sequence). The CDR3 consists of 12 residues. CDR3 in amino acids: CSVRPNSYEQYF. The CDR3 DNA reads TGCAGTGTACGGCCGAACTCCTACGAGCAGTACTTC.

This clonotype was observed a few times. The J gene is TRBJ2-1, the V gene TRBV6-1, with TRBD2 as a possible D gene (6 bases). Germline CDR1 is MNHNS and CDR2 is SASEGT. The CDR3 spans 16 residues. V lost 7 bases, J lost 0 bases, and 16 bases lay in between. CDR3 nucleotides: TGTGCCAGCACCCGAATAGCGGCAAGCTCCTACAATGAGCAGTTCTTC. As protein: CASTRIAASSYNEQFF.

The chain employs TRBV19 and TRBJ2-2; 9 nucleotides line up with TRBD1. From germline, CDR1 is LNHDA and CDR2 SQIVND (reference sequence). V was pared by 7 bases and J by 7 bases, with 10 bases of the junction left unmatched. CDR3 length equals 15 residues. This chain's CDR3 is CASTPGQGTVGELFF. The DNA of the CDR3 is TGTGCCAGTACACCGGGACAGGGAACGGTCGGGGAGCTGTTTTTT. Full variable domain (remainder filled in from reference TRBV19 and TRBJ2-2): DGGITQSPKYLFRKEGQNVTLSCEQNLNHDAMYWYRQDPGQGLRLIYYSQIVNDFQKGDIAEGYSVSREKKESFPLTVTSAQKNPTAFYLCASTPGQGTVGELFFGEGSRLTVL.

This sequence joins TRBV12-3 or TRBV12-4 and TRBJ2-5; D not resolved. This CDR3 comprises 14 residues. V was pared by 6 bases and J by 0 bases, with 11 bases between. The CDR3, as DNA: TGTGCCAGCAGCTCGGGCCCGTACCAAGAGACCCAGTACTTC. The encoded protein is CASSSGPYQETQYF.

This clonotype was detected only a few times. The chain carries TRBV18 and TRBJ2-5; D is uncertain. Trimming shortened V by 0 bases and J by 1 base, and 6 bases separated the two germline ends. The CDR3 is 14 residues long. Germline V gives CDR1 KGHSH, CDR2 LQKENI. The CDR3 DNA reads TGTGCCAGCTCACCACCATCAGCCCAAGAGACCCAGTACTTC. Translating gives CASSPPSAQETQYF.

The chain links TRBV12-3 or TRBV12-4 to TRBJ2-2; TRBD2 aligns across 7 bases. The CDR3 totals 17 residues. With V trimmed by 4 bases and J by 1 base, 9 bases remained unmatched. In DNA form, the CDR3 reads TGTGCCAGCAGTTGGGGGACGGGGACTAAGAACACCGGGGAGCTGTTTTTT. Residues: CASSWGTGTKNTGELFF.

A few counts support this clonotype. V is TRBV29-1 and J is TRBJ2-5; D gene ambiguous. The germline V gene has CDR1 SQVTM and CDR2 ANQGSEA. The CDR3 totals 12 residues. V dropped 7 bases and J dropped 9 bases, with 18 bases sitting between them. CDR3 coding DNA: TGCAGCGCCGGTGGTATGAATTTGGCCCAGTACTTC. Protein sequence: CSAGGMNLAQYF.

This clonotype has just a few counts. J is TRBJ2-2 and V is TRBV12-3 or TRBV12-4; D is unclear. Trimming left V 3 bases short and J 1 base short, with 3 bases between. The CDR3 has 13 residues. CDR3 bases: TGTGCCAGCAGTTTTGAGAACACCGGGGAGCTGTTTTTT. Translated: CASSFENTGELFF.

This chain connects TRBV6-5 to TRBJ2-7; D is perhaps TRBD2 (5 bases). There are 13 residues in the CDR3. V was trimmed by 2 bases and J by 9 bases, leaving 14 bases between them. Germline assignment: CDR1 MNHEY and CDR2 SVGAGI. In nucleotides, the CDR3 is TGTGCCAGCAGTTACGAGTTTCGCGGAGGGCAGTACTTC. It specifies CASSYEFRGGQYF.

The chain recombines TRBV10-3 with TRBJ2-6; 8 nucleotides agree with TRBD1. This CDR3 region has 18 residues. The ends lost 0 bases at V and 3 bases at J; junction bases unmatched: 7. Germline values: CDR1 ENHRY, CDR2 SYGVKD. The CDR3: CAISESQGALSGANVLTF. CDR3 coding DNA: TGTGCCATCAGTGAGTCCCAGGGGGCCCTAAGTGGGGCCAACGTCCTGACTTTC.

This clonotype has more than one count but fewer than ten. Germline and junction disagree at one end, which may indicate a read error. The V gene is TRBV11-2, the J gene TRBJ2-3, with a tentative D call TRBD1 (6 bases). CDR1 SGHAT and CDR2 FQNNGV come from the germline V gene. The CDR3 length is 12 residues. CDR3 amino acids: CASSLFGTTSSF. DNA for the CDR3: TGTGCCAGCAGCTTATTCGGGACAACTTCTAGTTTT.